This TCR beta chain comes out of a study of cytomegalovirus exposure and HLA in healthy donors. The study, taken as a whole, reports: Reportedly, cytomegalovirus status was diagnosed with high sensitivity and specificity. The study recorded 150 to 200 TCR beta chains that were cytomegalovirus-associated. Confirmation was obtained in vitro that three CMV-associated chains are specific for CMV antigens. In the 95 to 150 validation repertoires, a later analysis found that first-cohort TCR clusters tended to co-occur.

This clone has just one count. Antigen: not known. Sequencing was performed with immunoSEQ multiplex PCR; in TCRdb, only in-frame clones are kept and a portion is missing. The sample has 300,000 to 400,000 clones, 88% seen once; the top ten hold over 0.9%. Germline CDR1 and CDR2: SEHNR and FQNEAQ (reference sequence). This CDR3 comprises 15 residues. With V trimmed by 1 base and J by 4 bases, 4 bases remained unmatched. This sequence was found in a man in his thirties or forties in good health and CMV-seronegative. The chain employs TRBV7-9 and TRBJ1-1; TRBD1 matches at 9 bases. The sample taken for sequencing was PBMCs. CDR3 nucleotide sequence: TGTGCCAGCAGCTTAGGGGGACAGGGAATCACTGAAGCTTTCTTT. It yields the protein CASSLGGQGITEAFF.